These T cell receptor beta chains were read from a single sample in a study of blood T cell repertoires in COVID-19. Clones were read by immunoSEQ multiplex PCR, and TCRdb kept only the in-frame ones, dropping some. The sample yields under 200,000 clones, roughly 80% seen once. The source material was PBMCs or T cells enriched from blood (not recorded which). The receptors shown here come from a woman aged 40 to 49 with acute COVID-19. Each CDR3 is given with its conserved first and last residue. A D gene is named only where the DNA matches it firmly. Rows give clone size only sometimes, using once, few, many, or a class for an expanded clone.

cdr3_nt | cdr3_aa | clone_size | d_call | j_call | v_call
TGCGCCAGCAGCTTGGCGTCTAGCGGGAGTATTGATGAGCAGTTCTTC | CASSLASSGSIDEQFF | - | TRBD2 | TRBJ2-1 | TRBV5-1
TGTGCCAGTAGTATATCCCGGAGCCCTGAAGCTTTCTTT | CASSISRSPEAFF | - | - | TRBJ1-1 | TRBV19
TGTGCCAGCTCACCCGGGACTAGCGGGAGGGAGCAGTTCTTC | CASSPGTSGREQFF | - | TRBD2 | TRBJ2-1 | TRBV18
TGTGCCAGCAGCGTAGGGCTAGCGGGAGTCTATGGCGAGCAGTACTTC | CASSVGLAGVYGEQYF | - | TRBD2 | TRBJ2-7 | TRBV9
TGTGCCAGCAGTACGGACAGCCTCCAAGAGACCCAGTACTTC | CASSTDSLQETQYF | - | - | TRBJ2-5 | TRBV2
TGCGCCAGCAGCCGGAGGAACACCGGGGAGCTGTTTTTT | CASSRRNTGELFF | - | - | TRBJ2-2 | TRBV5-1
TGCGCCAGCAGCTTGGACCATAGCGGGAAAAACATTCAGTACTTC | CASSLDHSGKNIQYF | - | TRBD2 | TRBJ2-4 | TRBV5-1
TGTGCCAGCAGCCCAGAACGAGCGGGGACCCAGTACTTC | CASSPERAGTQYF | - | - | TRBJ2-5 | TRBV4-2
TGTGCCAGCAGCTTAATTGGAGAAACCACAGATACGCAGTATTTT | CASSLIGETTDTQYF | once | - | TRBJ2-3 | TRBV7-3
TGTGCCAGCAAATACAGGGCTGGAAACACCATATATTTT | CASKYRAGNTIYF | once | - | TRBJ1-3 | TRBV6-5
TGTGCCAGCAGTTTACAGGGCCACTATGGCTACACCTTC | CASSLQGHYGYTF | - | - | TRBJ1-2 | TRBV27
TGTGCCTGGTCCGGTACTAGCGGGAGGGCGGGGTACAATGAGCAGTTCTTC | CAWSGTSGRAGYNEQFF | - | TRBD2 | TRBJ2-1 | TRBV30
TGTGCCAGCAGCATGACAGGGGCCACCGGGGAGCTGTTTTTT | CASSMTGATGELFF | - | TRBD1 | TRBJ2-2 | TRBV7-8
TGTGCCAGTTTAAAGACCGGAGGGGAACGAAATGGCTACACCTTC | CASLKTGGERNGYTF | few | - | TRBJ1-2 | TRBV2
TGTGCCAGTAAGAAAGAGAGGAACACTGAAGCTTTCTTT | CASKKERNTEAFF | - | - | TRBJ1-1 | TRBV6-4
TGTGCCAGCAGCCAAGGACTAGCGGGAAAGGGTGAGCAGTTCTTC | CASSQGLAGKGEQFF | - | TRBD2 | TRBJ2-1 | TRBV14
TGTGCCTGGAGTGTCCAGGTGAGTCAGCCCCAGCATTTT | CAWSVQVSQPQHF | - | - | TRBJ1-5 | TRBV30
TGTGCCAGCAGCCAAATAGCGGGAGTAAATAATGAGCAGTTCTTC | CASSQIAGVNNEQFF | - | TRBD2 | TRBJ2-1 | TRBV4-2
TGTGCCTGCGGGACTAGCGGGATGGTCCAAGAGACCCAGTACTTC | CACGTSGMVQETQYF | - | TRBD2 | TRBJ2-5 | TRBV2
TGTGCCAGCTCACGAGAGAGGGTCGTAGGCGGCTACACCTTC | CASSRERVVGGYTF | - | - | TRBJ1-2 | TRBV18
TGCGCCAGCAGTGACGGTATAAACTACAATGAGCAGTTCTTC | CASSDGINYNEQFF | - | - | TRBJ2-1 | TRBV10-2
TGTGCCAGCAGCTCAACCTACGAGCAGTACTTC | CASSSTYEQYF | - | - | TRBJ2-7 | TRBV7-9
TGCAGTGCTAGTCGGGGGGATACGCAGTATTTT | CSASRGDTQYF | - | - | TRBJ2-3 | TRBV29-1
TGTGCCAGCAGCTTAATATTGCGAACCGGGGAGCTGTTTTTT | CASSLILRTGELFF | - | - | TRBJ2-2 | TRBV11-2
TGCGCCAGCAGCGGAGCCGGACAGGGACTCACCTCCTACAATGAGCAGTTCTTC | CASSGAGQGLTSYNEQFF | - | TRBD1 | TRBJ2-1 | TRBV5-1
TGTGCCAGCAGCTTGAGGGGGCAGAAGAACACTGAAGCTTTCTTT | CASSLRGQKNTEAFF | - | TRBD1 | TRBJ1-1 | TRBV5-6
TGTGCCAGCAGCCTCGGACAGAACACTGAAGCTTTCTTT | CASSLGQNTEAFF | - | - | TRBJ1-1 | TRBV12-3/TRBV12-4
TGTGCCAGCAGCTCCCTCGGTGAAGCGGCCACAGATACGCAGTATTTT | CASSSLGEAATDTQYF | - | - | TRBJ2-3 | TRBV27